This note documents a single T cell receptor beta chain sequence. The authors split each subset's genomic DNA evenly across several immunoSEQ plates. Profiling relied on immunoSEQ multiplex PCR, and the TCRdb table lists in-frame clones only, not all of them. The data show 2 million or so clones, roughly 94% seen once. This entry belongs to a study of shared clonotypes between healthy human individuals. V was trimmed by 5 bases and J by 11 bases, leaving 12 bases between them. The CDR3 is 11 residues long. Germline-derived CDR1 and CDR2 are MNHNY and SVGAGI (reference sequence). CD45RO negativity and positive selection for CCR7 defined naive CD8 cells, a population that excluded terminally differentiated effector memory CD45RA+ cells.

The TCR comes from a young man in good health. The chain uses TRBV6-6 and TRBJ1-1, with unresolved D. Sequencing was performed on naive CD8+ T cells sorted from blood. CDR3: CASSETPHAFF. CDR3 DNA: TGTGCCAGCAGTGAGACCCCTCACGCTTTCTTT.